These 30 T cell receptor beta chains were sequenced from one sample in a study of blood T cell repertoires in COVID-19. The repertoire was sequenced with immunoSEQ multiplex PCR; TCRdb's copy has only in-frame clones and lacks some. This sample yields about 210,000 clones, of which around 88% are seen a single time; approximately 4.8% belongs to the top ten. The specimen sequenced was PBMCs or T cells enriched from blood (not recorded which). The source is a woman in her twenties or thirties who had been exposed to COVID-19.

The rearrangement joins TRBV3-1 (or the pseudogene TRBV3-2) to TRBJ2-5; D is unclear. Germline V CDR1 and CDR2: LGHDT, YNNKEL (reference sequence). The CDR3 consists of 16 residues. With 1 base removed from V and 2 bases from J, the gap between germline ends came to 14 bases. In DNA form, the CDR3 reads TGTGCCAGCAGCCAAGTTCGGCCAGCGCAGCAAGAGACCCAGTACTTC. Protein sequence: CASSQVRPAQQETQYF.

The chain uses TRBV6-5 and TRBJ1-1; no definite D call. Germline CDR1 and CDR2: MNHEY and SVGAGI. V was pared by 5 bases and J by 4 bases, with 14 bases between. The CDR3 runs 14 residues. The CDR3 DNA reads TGTGCCAGCAGTCTCTCGGTGTGGGCCACTGAAGCTTTCTTT. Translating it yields CASSLSVWATEAFF.

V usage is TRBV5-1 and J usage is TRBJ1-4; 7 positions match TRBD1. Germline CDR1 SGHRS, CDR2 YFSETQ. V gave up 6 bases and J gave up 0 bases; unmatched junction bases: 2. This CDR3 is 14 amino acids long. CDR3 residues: CASKQGTTNEKLFF. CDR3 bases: TGCGCCAGCAAACAGGGGACAACTAATGAAAAACTGTTTTTT.

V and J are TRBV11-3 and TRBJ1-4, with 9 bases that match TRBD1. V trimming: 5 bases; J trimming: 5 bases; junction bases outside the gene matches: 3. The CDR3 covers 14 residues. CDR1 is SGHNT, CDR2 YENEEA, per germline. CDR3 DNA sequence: TGTGCCAGCAGCCGGACAGGGGACAATGAAAAACTGTTTTTT. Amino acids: CASSRTGDNEKLFF.

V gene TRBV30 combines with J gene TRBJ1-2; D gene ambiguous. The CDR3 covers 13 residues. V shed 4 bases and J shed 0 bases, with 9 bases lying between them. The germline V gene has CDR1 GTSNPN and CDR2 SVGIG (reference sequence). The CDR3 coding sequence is TGTGCCTGGACCGAGGTCGCTAACTATGGCTACACCTTC. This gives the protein CAWTEVANYGYTF.

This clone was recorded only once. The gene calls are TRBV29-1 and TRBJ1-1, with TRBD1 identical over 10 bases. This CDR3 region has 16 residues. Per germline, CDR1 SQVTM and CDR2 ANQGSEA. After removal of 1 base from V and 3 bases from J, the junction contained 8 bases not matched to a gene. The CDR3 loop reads CSVEGWDRGRYTEAFF. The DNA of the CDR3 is TGCAGCGTTGAAGGATGGGACAGGGGCCGGTACACTGAAGCTTTCTTT.

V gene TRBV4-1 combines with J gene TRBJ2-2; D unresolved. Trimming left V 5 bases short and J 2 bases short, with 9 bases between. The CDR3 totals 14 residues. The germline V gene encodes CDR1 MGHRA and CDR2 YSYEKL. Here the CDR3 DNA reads TGCGCCAGCAGCACCGGGTCCAACACCGGGGAGCTGTTTTTT. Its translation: CASSTGSNTGELFF.

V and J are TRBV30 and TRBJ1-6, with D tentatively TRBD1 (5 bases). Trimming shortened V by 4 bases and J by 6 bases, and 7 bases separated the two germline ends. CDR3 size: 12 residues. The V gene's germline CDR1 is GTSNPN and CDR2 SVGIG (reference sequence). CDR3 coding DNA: TGTGCCTGGAAAAGGGGTAATTCACCCCTCCACTTT. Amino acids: CAWKRGNSPLHF.

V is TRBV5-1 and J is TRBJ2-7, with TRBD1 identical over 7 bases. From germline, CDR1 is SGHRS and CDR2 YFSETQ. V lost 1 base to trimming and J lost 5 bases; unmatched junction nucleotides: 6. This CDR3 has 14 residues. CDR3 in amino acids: CASSLIPGGNEQYF. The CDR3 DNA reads TGCGCCAGCAGCTTGATACCAGGGGGTAACGAGCAGTACTTC.

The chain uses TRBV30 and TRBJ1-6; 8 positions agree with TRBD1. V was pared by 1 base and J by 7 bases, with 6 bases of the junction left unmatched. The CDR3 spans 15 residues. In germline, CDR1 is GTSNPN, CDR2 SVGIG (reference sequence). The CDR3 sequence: CAWSAGQGWNSPLHF. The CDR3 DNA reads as TGTGCCTGGAGTGCTGGACAGGGTTGGAATTCACCCCTCCACTTT.

The CDR3 nucleotides are TGTGCCAGCAGCTTGGGGAGAGCGGACACAGATACGCAGTATTTT. This gives the protein CASSLGRADTDTQYF. The V gene is TRBV5-4, the J gene TRBJ2-3; possibly TRBD2 for D (5 bases). Trimming cost V 0 bases and J 2 bases, with 10 bases left between them. The CDR3 spans 15 residues. The germline CDR1 and CDR2 sequences are SGHNT and YYREEE (reference sequence).

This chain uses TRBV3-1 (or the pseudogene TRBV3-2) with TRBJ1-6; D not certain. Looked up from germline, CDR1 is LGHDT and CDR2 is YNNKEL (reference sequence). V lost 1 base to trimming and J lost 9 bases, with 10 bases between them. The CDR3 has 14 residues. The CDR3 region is CASSQGSRSSPLHF. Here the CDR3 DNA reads TGTGCCAGCAGCCAAGGATCGAGGAGTTCACCCCTCCACTTT.

This chain's CDR3 is CASSLVDGYTF. CDR3 sequence (DNA): TGTGCCAGCAGCCTCGTAGATGGCTACACCTTC. The chain has TRBV6-5 and TRBJ1-2; D unclear. Germline loops: CDR1 MNHEY, CDR2 SVGAGI. V lost 6 bases to trimming and J lost 6 bases, with 8 bases between them. The CDR3 spans 11 residues.

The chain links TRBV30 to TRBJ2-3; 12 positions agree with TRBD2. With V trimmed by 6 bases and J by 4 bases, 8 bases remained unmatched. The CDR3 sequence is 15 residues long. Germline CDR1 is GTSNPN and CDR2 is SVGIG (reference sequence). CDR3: CACADWTSGADTQYF. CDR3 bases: TGTGCCTGTGCGGACTGGACTAGCGGGGCAGATACGCAGTATTTT.

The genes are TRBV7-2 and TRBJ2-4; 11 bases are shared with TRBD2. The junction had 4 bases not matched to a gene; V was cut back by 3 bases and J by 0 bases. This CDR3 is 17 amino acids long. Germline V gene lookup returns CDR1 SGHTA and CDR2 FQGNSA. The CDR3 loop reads CASSFTSGGLAKNIQYF. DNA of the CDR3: TGTGCCAGCAGCTTTACTAGCGGGGGTCTAGCCAAAAACATTCAGTACTTC.

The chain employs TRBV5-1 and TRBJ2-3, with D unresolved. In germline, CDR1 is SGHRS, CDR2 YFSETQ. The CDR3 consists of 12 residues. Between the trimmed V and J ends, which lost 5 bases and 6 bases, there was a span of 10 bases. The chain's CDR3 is CASSRVLDTQYF. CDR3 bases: TGCGCCAGCAGTCGGGTCTTGGATACGCAGTATTTT. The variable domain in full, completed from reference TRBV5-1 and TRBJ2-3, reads KAGVTQTPRYLIKTRGQQVTLSCSPISGHRSVSWYQQTPGQGLQFLFEYFSETQRNKGNFPGRFSGRQFSNSRSEMNVSTLELGDSALYLCASSRVLDTQYFGPGTRLTVL.

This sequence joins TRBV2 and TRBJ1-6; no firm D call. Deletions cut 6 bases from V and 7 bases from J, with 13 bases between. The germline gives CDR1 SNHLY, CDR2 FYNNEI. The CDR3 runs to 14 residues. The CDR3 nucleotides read TGTGCCAGCAGGGGAGGCCTGACAAATTCACCCCTCCACTTT. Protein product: CASRGGLTNSPLHF.

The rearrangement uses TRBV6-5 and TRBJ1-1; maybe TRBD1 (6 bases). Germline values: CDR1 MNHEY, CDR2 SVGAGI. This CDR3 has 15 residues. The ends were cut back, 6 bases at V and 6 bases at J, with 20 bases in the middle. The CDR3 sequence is CASSSREGVIAEAFF. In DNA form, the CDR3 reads TGTGCCAGCAGCTCCCGGGAGGGGGTTATTGCTGAAGCTTTCTTT.

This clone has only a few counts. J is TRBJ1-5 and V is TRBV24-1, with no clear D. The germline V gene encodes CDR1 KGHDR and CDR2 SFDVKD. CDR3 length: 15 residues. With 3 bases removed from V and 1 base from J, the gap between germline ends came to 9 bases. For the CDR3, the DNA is TGTGCCACCAGTGATACGAGCGAAAGCAATCAGCCCCAGCATTTT. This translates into CATSDTSESNQPQHF.

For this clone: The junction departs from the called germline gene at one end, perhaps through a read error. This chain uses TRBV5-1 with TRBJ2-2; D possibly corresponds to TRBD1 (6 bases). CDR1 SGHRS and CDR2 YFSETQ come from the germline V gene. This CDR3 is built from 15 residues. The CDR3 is CASSLGWGLSGELFF. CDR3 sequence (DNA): TGCGCCAGCAGTTTGGGATGGGGGCTTTCCGGGGAGCTGTTTTTT.

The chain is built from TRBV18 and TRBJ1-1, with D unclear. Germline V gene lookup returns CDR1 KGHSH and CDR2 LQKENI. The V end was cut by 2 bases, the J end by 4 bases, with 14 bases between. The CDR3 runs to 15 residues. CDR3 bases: TGTGCCAGCTCACCAGTGAAGGGAGGTTCCACTGAAGCTTTCTTT. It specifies CASSPVKGGSTEAFF.

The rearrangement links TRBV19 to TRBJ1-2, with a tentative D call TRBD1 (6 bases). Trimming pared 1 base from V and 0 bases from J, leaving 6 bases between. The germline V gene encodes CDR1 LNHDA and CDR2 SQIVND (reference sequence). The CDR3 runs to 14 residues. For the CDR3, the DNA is TGTGCCAGTAGTATAGGGACAGCTAACTATGGCTACACCTTC. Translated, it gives CASSIGTANYGYTF. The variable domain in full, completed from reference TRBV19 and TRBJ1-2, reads DGGITQSPKYLFRKEGQNVTLSCEQNLNHDAMYWYRQDPGQGLRLIYYSQIVNDFQKGDIAEGYSVSREKKESFPLTVTSAQKNPTAFYLCASSIGTANYGYTFGSGTRLTVV.

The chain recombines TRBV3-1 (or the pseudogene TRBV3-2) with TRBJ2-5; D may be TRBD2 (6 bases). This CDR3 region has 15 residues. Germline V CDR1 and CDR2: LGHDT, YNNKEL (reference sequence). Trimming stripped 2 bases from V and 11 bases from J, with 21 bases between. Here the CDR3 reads CASSQTSLSSMIQYF. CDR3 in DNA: TGTGCCAGCAGCCAAACTAGCTTATCCTCAATGATTCAGTACTTC.

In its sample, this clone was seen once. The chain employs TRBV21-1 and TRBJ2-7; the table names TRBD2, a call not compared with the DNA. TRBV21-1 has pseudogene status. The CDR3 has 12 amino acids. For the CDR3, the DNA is TGTGCCAGCAGCGAACCGGGGAACGAGCAGTACTTC. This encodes CASSEPGNEQYF.

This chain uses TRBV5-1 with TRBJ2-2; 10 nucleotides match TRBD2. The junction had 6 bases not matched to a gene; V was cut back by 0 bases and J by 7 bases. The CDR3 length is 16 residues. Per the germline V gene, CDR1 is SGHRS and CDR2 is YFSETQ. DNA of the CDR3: TGCGCCAGCAGCTTGGTAGCGGGGGGCCCCGGCGGGGAGCTGTTTTTT. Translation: CASSLVAGGPGGELFF.

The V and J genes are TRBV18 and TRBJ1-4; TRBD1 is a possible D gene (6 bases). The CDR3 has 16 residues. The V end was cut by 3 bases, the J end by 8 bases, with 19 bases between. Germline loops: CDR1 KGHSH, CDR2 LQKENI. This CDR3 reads CASSPSLTGYGEKLFF. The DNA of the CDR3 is TGTGCCAGCTCACCTTCCCTGACAGGATATGGAGAAAAACTGTTTTTT.

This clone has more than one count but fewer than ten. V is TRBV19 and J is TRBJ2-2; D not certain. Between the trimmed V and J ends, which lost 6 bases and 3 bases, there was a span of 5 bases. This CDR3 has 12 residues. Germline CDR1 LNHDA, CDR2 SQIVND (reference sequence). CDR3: CASRGYTGELFF. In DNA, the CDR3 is TGTGCCAGTAGGGGCTACACCGGGGAGCTGTTTTTT.

Here the CDR3 reads CASSIGQGGGYTF. The CDR3 bases are TGTGCCAGTAGTATTGGGCAGGGCGGCGGCTACACCTTC. V gene TRBV19 combines with J gene TRBJ1-2, with D perhaps matching TRBD1 (5 bases). Trimming shortened V by 3 bases and J by 8 bases, and 13 bases separated the two germline ends. The CDR3 runs 13 residues. Germline V gene data show CDR1 as LNHDA and CDR2 as SQIVND (reference sequence).

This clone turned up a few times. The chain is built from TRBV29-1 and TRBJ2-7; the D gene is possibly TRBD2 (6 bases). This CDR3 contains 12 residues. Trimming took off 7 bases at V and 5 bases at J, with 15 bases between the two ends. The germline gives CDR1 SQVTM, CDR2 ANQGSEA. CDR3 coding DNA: TGCAGCGCCACGGAGGGTGGCAACGAGCAGTACTTC. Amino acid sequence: CSATEGGNEQYF.

CDR3 sequence reads: CASSQDGTGDSPLHF. The CDR3 DNA follows: TGCGCCAGCAGCCAAGATGGGACAGGGGATTCACCCCTCCACTTT. The chain is built from TRBV4-1 and TRBJ1-6, with TRBD1 identical over 10 bases. CDR3 length equals 15 residues. CDR1 and CDR2 from the germline V gene are MGHRA and YSYEKL. Losses at the gene ends were 0 bases for V and 8 bases for J; bases not matched to a gene: 1.